This T cell receptor (beta chain) was documented in a study of T cell responses to AZD1222 COVID-19 vaccine. Data came from immunoSEQ multiplex PCR; TCRdb stores just in-frame clones and leaves some out. The sample has tens of thousands of clones, approximately 89% seen once. Whole-study results and caveats: When two AZD1222 doses had been given, Spike-specific TCR breadth and depth rose.

Of note for this clone: What it binds is not known.

After removal of 5 bases from V and 6 bases from J, the junction contained 9 bases not matched to a gene. CDR1 and CDR2 from the germline V gene are SGHAT and FQDESV (reference sequence). The CDR3 has 15 amino acids. This receptor was identified in an adult in good health. Sequenced here: peripheral blood, sampled on day 0 of AZD1222 vaccination. The chain couples TRBV11-1 to TRBJ2-3; 9 positions match TRBD2. The CDR3 DNA sequence: TGTGCCAGCAGCCCTAGCGGGGAGAGGTCCGATACGCAGTATTTT. Translating it yields CASSPSGERSDTQYF.